This T cell receptor (beta chain) was obtained from a study of T-cell reconstitution after alpha-beta-depleted transplantation in children. Whole-study findings and limits: Two months or so post-transplant, alpha-beta T cells reportedly derived from several hundred expanded graft clones. Once a year had passed after transplant, T-cell counts and diversity came mostly from newly produced T cells.

Unique molecular identifiers tagged the TCRbeta library. TCRdb processed the PCR reads anew with MiXCR; each CDR3 protein has one entry. The sample lists fewer than 700,000 distinct CDR3 sequences; about 23% were seen once. There are 12 residues in the CDR3. CDR1 is ENHRY, CDR2 SYGVKD, per germline. Trimming removed 1 base from V and 6 bases from J, with 5 bases in between. This clonotype was seen at least ten times. No antigen is known for it. The sequencing used PBMCs, mostly from graft donor cells, collected 360 days after TCRalphabeta/CD19-depleted stem cell transplant. The sequence came from a boy in the first two years of life who had a stem cell transplant for acute myeloid leukemia, so the T cells may come from the graft donor. The chain uses TRBV10-3 and TRBJ2-3; unclear D gene. The DNA of the CDR3 is TGTGCCATCAGTGAGTTTCAGGATACGCAGTATTTT. This gives the protein CAISEFQDTQYF.